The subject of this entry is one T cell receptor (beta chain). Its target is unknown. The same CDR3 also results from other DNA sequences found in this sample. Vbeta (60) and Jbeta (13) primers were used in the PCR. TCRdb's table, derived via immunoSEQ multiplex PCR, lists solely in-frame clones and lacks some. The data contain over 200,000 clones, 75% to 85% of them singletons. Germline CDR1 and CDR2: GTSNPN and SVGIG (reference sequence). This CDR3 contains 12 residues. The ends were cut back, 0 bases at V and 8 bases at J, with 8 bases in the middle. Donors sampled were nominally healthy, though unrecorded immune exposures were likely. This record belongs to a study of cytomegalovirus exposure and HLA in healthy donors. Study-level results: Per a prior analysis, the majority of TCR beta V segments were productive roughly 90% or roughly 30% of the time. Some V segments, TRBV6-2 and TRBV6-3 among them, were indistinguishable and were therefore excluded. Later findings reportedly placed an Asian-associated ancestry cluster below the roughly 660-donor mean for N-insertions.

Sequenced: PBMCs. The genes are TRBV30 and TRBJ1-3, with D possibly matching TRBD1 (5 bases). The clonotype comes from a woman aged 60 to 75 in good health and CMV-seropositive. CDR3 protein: CAWSVRGDTIYF. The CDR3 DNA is TGTGCCTGGAGTGTACGGGGGGACACCATATATTTT.